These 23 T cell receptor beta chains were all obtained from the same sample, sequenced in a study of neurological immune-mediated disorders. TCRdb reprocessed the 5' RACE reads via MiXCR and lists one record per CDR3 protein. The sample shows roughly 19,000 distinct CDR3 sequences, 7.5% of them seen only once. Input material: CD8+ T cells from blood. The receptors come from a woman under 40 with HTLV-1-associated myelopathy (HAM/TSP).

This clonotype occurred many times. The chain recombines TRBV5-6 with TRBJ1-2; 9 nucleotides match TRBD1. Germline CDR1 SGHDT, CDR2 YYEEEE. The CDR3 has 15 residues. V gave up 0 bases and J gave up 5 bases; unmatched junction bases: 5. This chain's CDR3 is CASSLETGGGYGYTF. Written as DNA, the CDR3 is TGTGCCAGCAGCTTGGAGACAGGGGGAGGTTATGGCTACACCTTC. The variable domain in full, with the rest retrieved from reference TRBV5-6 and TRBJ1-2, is DAGVTQSPTHLIKTRGQQVTLRCSPKSGHDTVSWYQQALGQGPQFIFQYYEEEERQRGNFPDRFSGHQFPNYSSELNVNALLLGDSALYLCASSLETGGGYGYTFGSGTRLTVV.

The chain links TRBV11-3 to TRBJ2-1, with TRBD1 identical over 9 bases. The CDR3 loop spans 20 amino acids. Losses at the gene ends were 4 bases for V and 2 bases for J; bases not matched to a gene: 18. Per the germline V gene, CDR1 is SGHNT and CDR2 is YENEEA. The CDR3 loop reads CASSYGRSTNRGLAYNEQFF. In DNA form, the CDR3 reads TGTGCCAGCAGCTACGGGCGAAGTACTAACAGGGGGCTTGCCTACAATGAGCAGTTCTTC.

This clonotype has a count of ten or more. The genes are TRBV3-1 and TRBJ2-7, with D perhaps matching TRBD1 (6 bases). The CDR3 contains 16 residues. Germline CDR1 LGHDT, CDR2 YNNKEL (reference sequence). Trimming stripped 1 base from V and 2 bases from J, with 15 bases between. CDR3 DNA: TGTGCCAGCAGCCAAGTTCCTGGGGGCCCAACCTACGAGCAGTACTTC. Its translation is CASSQVPGGPTYEQYF.

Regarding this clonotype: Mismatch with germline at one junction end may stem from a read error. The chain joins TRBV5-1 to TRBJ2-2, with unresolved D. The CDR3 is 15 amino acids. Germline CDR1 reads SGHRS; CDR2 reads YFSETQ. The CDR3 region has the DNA TGCGCCAGCAGTCAAGCGCTCGCGAAGACCGGGGAGCTGTTTTTT. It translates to CASSQALAKTGELFF.

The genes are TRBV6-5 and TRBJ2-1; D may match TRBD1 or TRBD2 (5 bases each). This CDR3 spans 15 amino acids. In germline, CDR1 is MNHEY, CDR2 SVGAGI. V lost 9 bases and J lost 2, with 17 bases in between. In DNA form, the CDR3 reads TGTGCCAGTAGTGGGCCGGGACCCACCTACAATGAGCAGTTCTTC. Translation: CASSGPGPTYNEQFF.

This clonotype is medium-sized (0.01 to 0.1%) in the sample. For the CDR3, the DNA is TGTGCCATCAGTCCGGGACTAGCGGGGGGGCCAGAGCACTACGAGCAGTACTTC. Its protein product is CAISPGLAGGPEHYEQYF. This sequence joins TRBV10-3 and TRBJ2-7; 16 bases match TRBD2. The trim removed 5 bases at V and 3 bases at J, leaving 10 bases unmatched. CDR3 length: 18 residues. From germline, CDR1 is ENHRY and CDR2 SYGVKD.

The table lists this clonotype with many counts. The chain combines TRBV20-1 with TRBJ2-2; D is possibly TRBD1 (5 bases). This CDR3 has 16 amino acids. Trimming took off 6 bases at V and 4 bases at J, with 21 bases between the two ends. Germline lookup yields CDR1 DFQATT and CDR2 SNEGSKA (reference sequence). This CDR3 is CSALTHTTTVTGELFF. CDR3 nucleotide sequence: TGCAGTGCCTTAACGCATACCACGACAGTCACCGGGGAGCTGTTTTTT.

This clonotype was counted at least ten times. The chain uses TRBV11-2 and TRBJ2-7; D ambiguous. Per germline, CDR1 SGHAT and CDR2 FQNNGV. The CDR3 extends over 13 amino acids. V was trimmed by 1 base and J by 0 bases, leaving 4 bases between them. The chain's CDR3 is CASSLGPSYEQYF. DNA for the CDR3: TGTGCCAGCAGCTTAGGCCCCTCCTACGAGCAGTACTTC.

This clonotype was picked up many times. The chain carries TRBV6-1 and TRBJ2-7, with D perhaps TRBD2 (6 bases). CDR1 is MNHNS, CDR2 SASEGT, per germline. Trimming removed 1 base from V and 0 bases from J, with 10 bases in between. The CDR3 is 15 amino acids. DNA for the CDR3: TGTGCCAGCAGTGAAGGATCCGGGAGCTCCTACGAGCAGTACTTC. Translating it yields CASSEGSGSSYEQYF.

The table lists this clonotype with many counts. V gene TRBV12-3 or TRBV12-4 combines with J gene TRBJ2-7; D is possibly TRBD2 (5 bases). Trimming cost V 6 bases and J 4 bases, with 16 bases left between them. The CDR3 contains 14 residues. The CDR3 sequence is CASSPEGRIYEQYF. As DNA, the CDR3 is TGTGCCAGCAGCCCAGAGGGTAGGATATACGAGCAGTACTTC.

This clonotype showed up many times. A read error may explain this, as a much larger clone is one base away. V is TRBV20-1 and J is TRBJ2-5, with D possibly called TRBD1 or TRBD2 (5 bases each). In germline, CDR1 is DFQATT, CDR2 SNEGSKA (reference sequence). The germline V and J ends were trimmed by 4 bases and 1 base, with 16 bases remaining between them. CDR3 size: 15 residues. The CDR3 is CSATDYRDAQETQYF. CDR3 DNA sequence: TGCAGTGCTACCGATTATCGGGACGCCCAAGAGACCCAGTACTTC.

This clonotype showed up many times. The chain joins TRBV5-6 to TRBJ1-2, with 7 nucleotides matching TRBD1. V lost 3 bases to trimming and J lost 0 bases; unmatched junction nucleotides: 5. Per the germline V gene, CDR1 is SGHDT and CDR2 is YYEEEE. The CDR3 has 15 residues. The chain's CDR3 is CASSYGQAPNYGYTF. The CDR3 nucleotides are TGTGCCAGCAGCTACGGACAGGCCCCTAACTATGGCTACACCTTC. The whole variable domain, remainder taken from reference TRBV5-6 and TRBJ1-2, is DAGVTQSPTHLIKTRGQQVTLRCSPKSGHDTVSWYQQALGQGPQFIFQYYEEEERQRGNFPDRFSGHQFPNYSSELNVNALLLGDSALYLCASSYGQAPNYGYTFGSGTRLTVV.

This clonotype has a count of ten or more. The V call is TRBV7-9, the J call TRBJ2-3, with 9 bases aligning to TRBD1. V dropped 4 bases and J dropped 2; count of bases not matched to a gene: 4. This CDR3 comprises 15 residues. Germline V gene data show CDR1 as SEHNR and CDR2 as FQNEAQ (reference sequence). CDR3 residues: CASSSRDRATDTQYF. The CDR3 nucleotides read TGTGCCAGCAGCTCCCGGGACAGGGCCACAGATACGCAGTATTTT.

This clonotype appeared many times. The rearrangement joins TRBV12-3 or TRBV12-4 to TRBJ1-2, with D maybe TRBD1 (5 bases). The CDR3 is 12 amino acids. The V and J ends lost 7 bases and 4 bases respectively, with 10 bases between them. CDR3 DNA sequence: TGTGCCAGCACCCGGGACTTCTATGGCTACACCTTC. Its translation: CASTRDFYGYTF.

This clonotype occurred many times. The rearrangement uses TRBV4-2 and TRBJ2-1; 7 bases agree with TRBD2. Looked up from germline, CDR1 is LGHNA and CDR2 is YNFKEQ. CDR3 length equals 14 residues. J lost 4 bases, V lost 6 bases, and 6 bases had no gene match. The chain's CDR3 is CASRKSGVYNEQFF. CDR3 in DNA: TGTGCCAGCAGGAAGAGCGGGGTTTACAATGAGCAGTTCTTC.

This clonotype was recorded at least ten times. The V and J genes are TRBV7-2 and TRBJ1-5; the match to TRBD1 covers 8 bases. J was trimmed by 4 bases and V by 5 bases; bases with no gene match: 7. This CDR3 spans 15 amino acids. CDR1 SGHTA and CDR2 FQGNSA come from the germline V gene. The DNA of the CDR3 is TGTGCCAGCAGCCATCGGACAGGGCGTAATCAGCCCCAGCATTTT. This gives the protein CASSHRTGRNQPQHF.

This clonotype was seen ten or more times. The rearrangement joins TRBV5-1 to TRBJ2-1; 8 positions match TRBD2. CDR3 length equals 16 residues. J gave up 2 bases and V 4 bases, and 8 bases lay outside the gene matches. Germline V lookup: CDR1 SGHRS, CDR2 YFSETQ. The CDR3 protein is CASSPGTSGPYNEQFF. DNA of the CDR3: TGCGCCAGCAGCCCAGGGACTAGTGGGCCCTACAATGAGCAGTTCTTC.

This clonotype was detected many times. The CDR3 loop is CSGQGGTGELFF. The CDR3 nucleotides are TGCAGCGGCCAGGGTGGCACCGGGGAGCTGTTTTTT. The chain links TRBV29-1 to TRBJ2-2; D may be TRBD1 (5 bases). The CDR3 has 12 amino acids. V lost 7 bases and J 4 bases, leaving 10 bases between the germline ends. Germline values: CDR1 SQVTM, CDR2 ANQGSEA.

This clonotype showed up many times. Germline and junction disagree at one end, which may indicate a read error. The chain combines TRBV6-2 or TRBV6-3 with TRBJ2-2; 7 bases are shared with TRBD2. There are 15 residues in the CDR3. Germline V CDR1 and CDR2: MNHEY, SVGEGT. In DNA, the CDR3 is TGTGCCAGCAGTCCGCGGGACTATGACACCGAGGAGCTGTTTTTT. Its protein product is CASSPRDYDTEELFF.

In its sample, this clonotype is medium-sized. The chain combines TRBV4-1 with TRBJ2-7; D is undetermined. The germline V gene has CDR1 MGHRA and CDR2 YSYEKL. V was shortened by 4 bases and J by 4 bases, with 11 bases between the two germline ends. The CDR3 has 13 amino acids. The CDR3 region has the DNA TGCGCCAGCAGCCCCGACCCTGGTTACGAGCAGTACTTC. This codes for CASSPDPGYEQYF.

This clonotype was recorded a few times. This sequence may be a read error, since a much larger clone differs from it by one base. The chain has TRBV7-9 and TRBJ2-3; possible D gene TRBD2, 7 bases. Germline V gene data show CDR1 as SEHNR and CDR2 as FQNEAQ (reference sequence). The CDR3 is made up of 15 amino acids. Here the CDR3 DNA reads TGTGCCAGCAGCTCTCTTGGGGGGGCGGAAGATACGAAGTATTTT. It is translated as CASSSLGGAEDTKYF.

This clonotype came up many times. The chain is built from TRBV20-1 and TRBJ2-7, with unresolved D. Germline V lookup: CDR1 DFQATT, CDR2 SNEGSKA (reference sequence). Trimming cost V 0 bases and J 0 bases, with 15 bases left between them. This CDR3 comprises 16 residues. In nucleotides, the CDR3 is TGCAGTGCTAGAGATCATCGGCTAGAGTACTCCTACGAGCAGTACTTC. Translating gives CSARDHRLEYSYEQYF.

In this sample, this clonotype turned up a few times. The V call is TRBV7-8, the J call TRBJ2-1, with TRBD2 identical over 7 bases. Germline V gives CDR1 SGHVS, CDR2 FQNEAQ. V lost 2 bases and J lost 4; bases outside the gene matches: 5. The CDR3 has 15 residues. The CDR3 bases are TGTGCCAGCAGCTTATTGGGGGGGAATTACAATGAGCAGTTCTTC. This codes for CASSLLGGNYNEQFF. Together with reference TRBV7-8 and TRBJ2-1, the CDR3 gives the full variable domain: GAGVSQSPRYKVAKRGQDVALRCDPISGHVSLFWYQQALGQGPEFLTYFQNEAQLDKSGLPSDRFFAERPEGSVSTLKIQRTQQEDSAVYLCASSLLGGNYNEQFFGPGTRLTVL.